This TCR beta chain was sequenced in a study of T cells in Graves' hyperthyroidism and ophthalmopathy. This clonotype was recorded many times. Amplified TCR beta CDR3 regions came from RNA transcripts. Primed by the HTBI set, a first-round RT-PCR was run on the TCR CDR3. TCRdb re-derived calls from the multiplex PCR reads in MiXCR, one entry per CDR3 protein. The repertoire has around 420,000 distinct CDR3 sequences, 15% to 17% of them found once; the top ten carry roughly an eighth. J lost 5 bases, V lost 0 bases, and 4 bases had no gene match. The germline gives CDR1 SGHTA, CDR2 FQGTGA. This CDR3 spans 16 amino acids.

Input material: blood. The receptor was derived from a woman under 30 with Graves' hyperthyroidism. The chain joins TRBV7-3 to TRBJ2-7; 13 bases agree with TRBD2. CDR3 DNA: TGTGCCAGCAGCTTAACCGGGACTAGCGGGGTTGACGAGCAGTACTTC. Amino acids: CASSLTGTSGVDEQYF.